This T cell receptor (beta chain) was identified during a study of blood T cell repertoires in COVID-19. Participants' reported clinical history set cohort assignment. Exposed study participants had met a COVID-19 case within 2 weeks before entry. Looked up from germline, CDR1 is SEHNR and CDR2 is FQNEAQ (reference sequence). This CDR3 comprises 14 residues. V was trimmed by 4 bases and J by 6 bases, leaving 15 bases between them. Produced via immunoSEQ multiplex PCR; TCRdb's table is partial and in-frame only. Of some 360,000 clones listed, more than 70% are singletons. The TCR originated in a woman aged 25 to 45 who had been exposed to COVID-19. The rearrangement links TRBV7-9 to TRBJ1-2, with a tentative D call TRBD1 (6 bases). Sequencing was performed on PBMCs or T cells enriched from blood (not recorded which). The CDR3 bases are TGTGCCAGCAGCTCGTCGACAGGATCGGATGGCTACACCTTC. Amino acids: CASSSSTGSDGYTF.